These T cell receptor beta chains were read from a single sample in a study of cytomegalovirus exposure and HLA in healthy donors. Generated by immunoSEQ multiplex PCR, the TCRdb table keeps only in-frame clones and is missing some. The repertoire has some 150,000 clones, approximately 82% of them found once; the top ten carry about 3.5%. The specimen was PBMCs. These receptors all come from a middle-aged man in good health and CMV-seronegative. Both conserved end residues are part of each CDR3.

v_gene: TRBV19; CDR3aa: CASSMRGPANPEAFF
v_gene: TRBV5-8; CDR3aa: CASSLASPNTEAFF
v_gene: TRBV2; CDR3aa: CASRKGSGFYEQYF
v_gene: TRBV20-1; CDR3aa: CSARDYPQQFF
v_gene: TRBV4-3; CDR3aa: CASSQDRRGPTNTEAFF
v_gene: TRBV6-6; CDR3aa: CASSYDGQGGDIQYF
v_gene: TRBV7-9; CDR3aa: CASSRDREQFF
v_gene: TRBV15; CDR3aa: CATSIGLAASYNEQFF
v_gene: TRBV5-5; CDR3aa: CASSLGQARQPQHF
v_gene: TRBV6-5; CDR3aa: CASSPPFRGSYGYTF
v_gene: TRBV18; CDR3aa: CASSLNRDSYGYTF
v_gene: TRBV28; CDR3aa: CASSLKISGQGMNTEAFF
v_gene: TRBV4-1; CDR3aa: CASSQEPTAGRVYGYTF
v_gene: TRBV6-1; CDR3aa: CASSESGYEQYF
v_gene: TRBV5-1; CDR3aa: CASSRGEVDEQFF
v_gene: TRBV4-3; CDR3aa: CASSQVGDRGTEAFF
v_gene: TRBV5-1; CDR3aa: CASSSDRVPYEQYF
v_gene: TRBV19; CDR3aa: CASRQEPSSEKLFF
v_gene: TRBV10-1; CDR3aa: CASSAGTGLTDTQYF
v_gene: TRBV6-1; CDR3aa: CATTPGGRYPYEQYF
v_gene: TRBV5-1; CDR3aa: CASSRGIGANVLTF
v_gene: TRBV19; CDR3aa: CASSVKQGSEQYF
v_gene: TRBV18; CDR3aa: CASSPTSGGAADTQYF
v_gene: TRBV5-6; CDR3aa: CASSWGTNTDTQYF
v_gene: TRBV20-1; CDR3aa: CSADPGVLTF
v_gene: TRBV7-9; CDR3aa: CSSHGEGHEQYF
v_gene: TRBV18; CDR3aa: CASSRAGATNQPQHF